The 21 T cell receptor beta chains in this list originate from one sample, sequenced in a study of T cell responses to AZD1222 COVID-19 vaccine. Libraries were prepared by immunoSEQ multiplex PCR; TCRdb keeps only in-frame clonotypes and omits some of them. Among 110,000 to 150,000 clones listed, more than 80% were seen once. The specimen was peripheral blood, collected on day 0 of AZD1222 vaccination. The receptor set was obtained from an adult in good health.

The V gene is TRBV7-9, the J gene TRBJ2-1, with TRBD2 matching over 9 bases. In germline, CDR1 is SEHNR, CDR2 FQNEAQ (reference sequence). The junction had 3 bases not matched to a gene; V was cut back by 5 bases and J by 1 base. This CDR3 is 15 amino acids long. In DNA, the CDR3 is TGTGCCAGCAGCGCGGGACTAGCATCCTACAATGAGCAGTTCTTC. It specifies CASSAGLASYNEQFF.

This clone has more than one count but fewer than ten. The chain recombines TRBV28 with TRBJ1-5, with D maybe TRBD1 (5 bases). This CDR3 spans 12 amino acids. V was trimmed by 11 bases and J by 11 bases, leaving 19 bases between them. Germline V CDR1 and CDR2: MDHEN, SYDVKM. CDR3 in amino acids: CAAGLGTGAQHF. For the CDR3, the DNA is TGTGCCGCCGGTTTGGGGACCGGGGCCCAGCATTTT.

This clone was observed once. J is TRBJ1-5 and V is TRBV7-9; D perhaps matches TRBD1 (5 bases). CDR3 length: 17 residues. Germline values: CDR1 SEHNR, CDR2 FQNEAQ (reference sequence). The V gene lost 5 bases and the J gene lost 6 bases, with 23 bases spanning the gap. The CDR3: CASSPGTLGQGSQPQHF. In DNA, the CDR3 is TGTGCCAGCAGCCCAGGAACTCTTGGGCAGGGATCTCAGCCCCAGCATTTT.

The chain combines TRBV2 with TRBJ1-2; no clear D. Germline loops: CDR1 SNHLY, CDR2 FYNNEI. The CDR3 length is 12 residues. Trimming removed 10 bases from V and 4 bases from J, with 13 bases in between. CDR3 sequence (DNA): TGTGCCACCTTTCGGAGGGCCTATGGCTACACCTTC. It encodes CATFRRAYGYTF.

In DNA, the CDR3 is TGTGCCATCAGTGAAGTGGGTTCGAACACTGAAGCTTTCTTT. It translates to CAISEVGSNTEAFF. The chain couples TRBV10-3 to TRBJ1-1; D not resolved. The CDR3 extends over 14 amino acids. CDR1 ENHRY and CDR2 SYGVKD come from the germline V gene. Trimming shortened V by 3 bases and J by 1 base, and 9 bases separated the two germline ends.

CDR3 sequence (DNA): TGTGCCAGCAGCCCCGGGCCCTCGAATTCACCCCTCCACTTT. This sequence encodes CASSPGPSNSPLHF. The J gene is TRBJ1-6, the V gene TRBV5-6; D call uncertain. The CDR3 covers 14 residues. Germline CDR1 SGHDT, CDR2 YYEEEE. V gave up 4 bases and J gave up 7 bases, with 12 bases separating them.

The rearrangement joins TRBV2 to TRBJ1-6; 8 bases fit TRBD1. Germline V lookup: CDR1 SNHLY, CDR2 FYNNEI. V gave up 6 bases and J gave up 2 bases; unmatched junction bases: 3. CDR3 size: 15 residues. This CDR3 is CASRDRVAYNSPLHF. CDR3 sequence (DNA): TGTGCCAGCAGGGACAGGGTAGCCTATAATTCACCCCTCCACTTT.

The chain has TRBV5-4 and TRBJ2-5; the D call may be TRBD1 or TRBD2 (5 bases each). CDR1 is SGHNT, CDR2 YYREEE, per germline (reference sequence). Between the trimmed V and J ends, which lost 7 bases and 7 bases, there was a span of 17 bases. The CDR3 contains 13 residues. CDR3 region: CASRGDLEGTQYF. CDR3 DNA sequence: TGTGCCAGCCGAGGGGACCTAGAGGGGACCCAGTACTTC.

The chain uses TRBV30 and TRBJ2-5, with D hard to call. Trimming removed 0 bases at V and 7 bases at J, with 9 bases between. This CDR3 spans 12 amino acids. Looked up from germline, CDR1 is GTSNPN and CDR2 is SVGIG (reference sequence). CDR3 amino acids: CAWSVPGGTQYF. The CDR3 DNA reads TGTGCCTGGAGTGTACCAGGCGGGACCCAGTACTTC.

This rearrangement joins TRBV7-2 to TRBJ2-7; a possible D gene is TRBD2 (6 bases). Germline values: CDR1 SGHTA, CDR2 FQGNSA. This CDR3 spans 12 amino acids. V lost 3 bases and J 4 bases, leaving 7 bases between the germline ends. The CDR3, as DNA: TGTGCCAGCAGCTTCGCGGGGTACGAGCAGTACTTC. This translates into CASSFAGYEQYF.

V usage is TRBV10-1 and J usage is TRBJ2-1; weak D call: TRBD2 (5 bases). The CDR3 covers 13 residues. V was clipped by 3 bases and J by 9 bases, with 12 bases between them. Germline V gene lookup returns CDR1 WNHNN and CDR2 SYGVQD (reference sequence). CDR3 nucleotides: TGCGCCAGCAGTGACGGTCTAGCCGGTGAGCAGTTCTTC. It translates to CASSDGLAGEQFF.

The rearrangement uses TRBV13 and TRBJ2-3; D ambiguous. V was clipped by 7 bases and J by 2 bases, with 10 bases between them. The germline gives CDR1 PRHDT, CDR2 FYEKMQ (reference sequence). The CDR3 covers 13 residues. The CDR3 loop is CASNIRSTDTQYF. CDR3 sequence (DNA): TGTGCCAGCAACATAAGGTCCACAGATACGCAGTATTTT.

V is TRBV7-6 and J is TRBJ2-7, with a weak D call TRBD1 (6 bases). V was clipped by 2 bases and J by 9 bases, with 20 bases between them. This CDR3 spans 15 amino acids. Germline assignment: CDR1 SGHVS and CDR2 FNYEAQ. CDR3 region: CASSLRYRAQGGQYF. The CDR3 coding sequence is TGTGCCAGCAGCTTAAGATACCGGGCCCAAGGGGGGCAGTACTTC.

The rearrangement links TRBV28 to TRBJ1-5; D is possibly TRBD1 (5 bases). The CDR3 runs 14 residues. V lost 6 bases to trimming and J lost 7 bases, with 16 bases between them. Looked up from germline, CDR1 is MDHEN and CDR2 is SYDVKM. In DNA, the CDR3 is TGTGCCAGCAGCCGTGGGGGGAGAGGGCAGCCCCAGCATTTT. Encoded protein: CASSRGGRGQPQHF. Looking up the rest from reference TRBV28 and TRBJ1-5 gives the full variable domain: DVKVTQSSRYLVKRTGEKVFLECVQDMDHENMFWYRQDPGLGLRLIYFSYDVKMKEKGDIPEGYSVSREKKERFSLILESASTNQTSMYLCASSRGGRGQPQHFGDGTRLSIL.

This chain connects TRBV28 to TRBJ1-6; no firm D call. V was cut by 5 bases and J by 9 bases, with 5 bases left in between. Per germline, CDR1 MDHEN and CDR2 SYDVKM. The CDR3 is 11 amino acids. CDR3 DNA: TGTGCCAGCAGTCCAGGTTCACCCCTCCACTTT. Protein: CASSPGSPLHF.

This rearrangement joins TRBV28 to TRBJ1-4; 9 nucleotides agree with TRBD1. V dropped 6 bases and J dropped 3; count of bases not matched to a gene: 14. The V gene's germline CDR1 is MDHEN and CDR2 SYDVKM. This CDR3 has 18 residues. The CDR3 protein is CASRPVGQGLAANEKLFF. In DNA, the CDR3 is TGTGCCAGCAGACCCGTGGGACAGGGTCTTGCAGCTAATGAAAAACTGTTTTTT.

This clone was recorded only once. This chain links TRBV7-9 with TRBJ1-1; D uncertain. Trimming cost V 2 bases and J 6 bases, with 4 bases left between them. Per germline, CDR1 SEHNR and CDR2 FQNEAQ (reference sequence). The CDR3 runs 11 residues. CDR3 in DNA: TGTGCCAGCAGCTTAAGGGCTGAAGCTTTCTTT. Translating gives CASSLRAEAFF.

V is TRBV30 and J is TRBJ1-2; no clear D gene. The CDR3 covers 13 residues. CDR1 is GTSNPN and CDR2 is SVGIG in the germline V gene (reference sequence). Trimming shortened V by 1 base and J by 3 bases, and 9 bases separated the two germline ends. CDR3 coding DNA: TGTGCCTGGAGTGCAAGGGTACACTATGGCTACACCTTC. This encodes CAWSARVHYGYTF.

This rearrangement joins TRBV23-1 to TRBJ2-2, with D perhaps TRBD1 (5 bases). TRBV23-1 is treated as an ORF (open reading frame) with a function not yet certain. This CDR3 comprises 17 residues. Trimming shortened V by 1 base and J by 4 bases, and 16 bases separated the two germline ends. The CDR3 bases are TGCGCCAGCAGTCAATTGATGGGGCTAGAGCTCACCGGGGAGCTGTTTTTT. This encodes CASSQLMGLELTGELFF.

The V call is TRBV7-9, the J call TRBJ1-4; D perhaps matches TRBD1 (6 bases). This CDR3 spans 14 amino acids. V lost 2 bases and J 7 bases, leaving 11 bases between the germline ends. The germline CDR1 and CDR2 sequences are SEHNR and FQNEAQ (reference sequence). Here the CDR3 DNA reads TGTGCCAGCAGCTTACGGGGGGCTGGTGAAAAACTGTTTTTT. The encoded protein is CASSLRGAGEKLFF. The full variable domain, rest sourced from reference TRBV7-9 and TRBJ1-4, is DTGVSQNPRHKITKRGQNVTFRCDPISEHNRLYWYRQTLGQGPEFLTYFQNEAQLEKSRLLSDRFSAERPKGSFSTLEIQRTEQGDSAMYLCASSLRGAGEKLFFGSGTQLSVL.

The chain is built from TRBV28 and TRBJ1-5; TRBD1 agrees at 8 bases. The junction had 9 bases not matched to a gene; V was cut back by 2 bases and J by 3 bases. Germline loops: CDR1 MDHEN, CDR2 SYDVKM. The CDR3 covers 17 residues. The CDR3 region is CASSLERSTGVNQPQHF. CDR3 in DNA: TGTGCCAGCAGTTTAGAACGTTCGACAGGGGTCAATCAGCCCCAGCATTTT.